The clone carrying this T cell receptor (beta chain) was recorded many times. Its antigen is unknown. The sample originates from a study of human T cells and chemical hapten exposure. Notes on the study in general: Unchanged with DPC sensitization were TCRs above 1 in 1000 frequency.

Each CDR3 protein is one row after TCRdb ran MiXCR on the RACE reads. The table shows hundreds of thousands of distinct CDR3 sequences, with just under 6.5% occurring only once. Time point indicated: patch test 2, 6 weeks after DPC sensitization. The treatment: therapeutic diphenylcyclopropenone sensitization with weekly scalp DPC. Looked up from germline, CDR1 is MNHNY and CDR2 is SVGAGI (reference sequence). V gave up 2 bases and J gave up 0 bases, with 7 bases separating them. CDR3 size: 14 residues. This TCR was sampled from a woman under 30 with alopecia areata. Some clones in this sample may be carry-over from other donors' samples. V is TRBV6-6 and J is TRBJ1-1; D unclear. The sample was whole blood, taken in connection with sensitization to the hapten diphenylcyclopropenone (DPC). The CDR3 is CASSYGDMNTEAFF. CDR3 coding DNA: TGTGCCAGCAGTTACGGGGATATGAACACTGAAGCTTTCTTT.